The next 4 T cell receptor beta chains were all read from a single sample in a study of blood T cell repertoires in COVID-19. TCRdb's copy holds only in-frame clones and misses some; the assay was immunoSEQ multiplex PCR. There are more than 250,000 clones in the sample; 80% to 90% occur only once, and roughly 6.5% lies in the top ten. Sequencing used peripheral blood. Every receptor here comes from a man younger than 35 who had recovered from COVID-19.

This CDR3 is CASSPGSGANVLTF. DNA for the CDR3: TGCGCCAGCAGCCCAGGGTCTGGGGCCAACGTCCTGACTTTC. The chain joins TRBV5-1 to TRBJ2-6; weak D call: TRBD1 (5 bases). CDR3 size: 14 residues. V lost 4 bases to trimming and J lost 1 base, with 6 bases between them. Germline-derived CDR1 and CDR2 are SGHRS and YFSETQ. Full variable domain (rest looked up from reference TRBV5-1 and TRBJ2-6): KAGVTQTPRYLIKTRGQQVTLSCSPISGHRSVSWYQQTPGQGLQFLFEYFSETQRNKGNFPGRFSGRQFSNSRSEMNVSTLELGDSALYLCASSPGSGANVLTFGAGSRLTVL.

V usage is TRBV6-5 and J usage is TRBJ2-2; 10 bases fit TRBD2. The germline CDR1 and CDR2 sequences are MNHEY and SVGAGI. V dropped 5 bases and J dropped 4; count of bases not matched to a gene: 4. CDR3 length: 15 residues. CDR3 loop: CASSLGLAVTGELFF. The CDR3 bases are TGTGCCAGCAGTCTCGGACTAGCGGTCACCGGGGAGCTGTTTTTT.

The chain couples TRBV7-2 to TRBJ2-1; D gene uncertain. Germline V gene lookup returns CDR1 SGHTA and CDR2 FQGNSA. The CDR3 length is 16 residues. The germline V and J ends were trimmed by 3 bases and 4 bases, with 16 bases remaining between them. This CDR3 reads CASSFSPSRPYNEQFF. The CDR3 DNA reads TGTGCCAGCAGCTTTTCCCCTAGTAGGCCTTACAATGAGCAGTTCTTC.

As DNA, the CDR3 is TGTGCTAGTGGTTTAAACCCCCGGGGCTACACCTTC. This translates into CASGLNPRGYTF. The gene calls are TRBV12-5 and TRBJ1-2; unclear D gene. V was pared by 3 bases and J by 8 bases, with 10 bases between. Germline CDR1 is LGHNT and CDR2 is FRNRAP. The CDR3 is made up of 12 amino acids.